Presented here are 21 T cell receptor beta chains from one specimen sequenced in a study of regulatory T cells in long-lasting Graves disease. The time point was: newly diagnosed GD, antithyroid drugs for less than 3 months. With RNA extracted from PBMCs as input, the TCR library was made. CDR3-region Arm-PCR and iRepertoire HTBI primers produced the TCR beta libraries. MiXCR was run by TCRdb on the multiplex PCR reads, yielding one entry per CDR3 protein. The table records about 610,000 distinct CDR3 sequences, about 15% of them present only once. These data were also filed under a second study, of T cells in Graves' hyperthyroidism and ophthalmopathy.

The source material was peripheral blood mononuclear cells (PBMCs), sampled at new diagnosis, from a patient treated with antithyroid drugs. These receptor sequences come from a young man with Graves disease.

The chain uses TRBV5-1 and TRBJ1-4, with a tentative D call TRBD1 (5 bases). This CDR3 has 15 residues. CDR1 is SGHRS and CDR2 is YFSETQ in the germline V gene. Trimming shortened V by 1 base and J by 5 bases, and 12 bases separated the two germline ends. The CDR3 reads CASSLSGRENEKLFF. DNA for the CDR3: TGCGCCAGCAGCTTGTCTGGCAGGGAGAATGAAAAACTGTTTTTT.

Only a few counts were recorded for this clonotype. V is TRBV5-1 and J is TRBJ2-2; the match to TRBD2 covers 8 bases. CDR3 length equals 17 residues. The germline V gene has CDR1 SGHRS and CDR2 YFSETQ. The V segment lost 4 bases and the J segment 0 bases; nucleotides outside the gene matches: 8. CDR3 in DNA: TGCGCCAGCAGCCAAACTTTAGCGGGGTCGAACACCGGGGAGCTGTTTTTT. Protein sequence: CASSQTLAGSNTGELFF.

In regard to this clonotype: The germline gene is not matched at one end of the junction; a read error may be the cause. The chain recombines TRBV7-7 with TRBJ1-4, with D perhaps matching TRBD1 (6 bases). Germline CDR1 and CDR2: SSHAT and FNYEAQ (reference sequence). The CDR3 runs to 15 residues. The CDR3 protein is CASSPGRGLSEKLFF. DNA for the CDR3: TGTGCTAGCAGCCCGGGACGGGGGCTGAGTGAAAAACTGTTTTTT.

The rearrangement joins TRBV25-1 to TRBJ1-2, with D possibly matching TRBD1 (5 bases). The CDR3 extends over 14 amino acids. Germline V lookup: CDR1 MGHDK, CDR2 SYGVNS. Trimming left V 6 bases short and J 2 bases short, with 13 bases between. CDR3 loop: CASSRVGVNYGYTF. CDR3 in DNA: TGTGCCAGCAGCCGGGTGGGGGTGAACTATGGCTACACCTTC.

This clonotype was seen many times. The rearrangement uses TRBV20-1 and TRBJ2-1, with 12 positions matching TRBD2. The ends lost 1 base at V and 0 bases at J; junction bases unmatched: 4. CDR3 length equals 17 residues. Germline loops: CDR1 DFQATT, CDR2 SNEGSKA (reference sequence). CDR3 loop: CSARGTSGESSYNEQFF. The CDR3 nucleotides are TGCAGTGCTAGAGGGACTAGCGGGGAAAGCTCCTACAATGAGCAGTTCTTC.

This clonotype was counted many times. The V and J genes are TRBV2 and TRBJ2-5; D may correspond to TRBD1 or TRBD2 (5 bases each). Trimming took 6 bases from V and 7 from J, leaving 27 bases between them. The length of the CDR3 is 17 residues. The germline V gene has CDR1 SNHLY and CDR2 FYNNEI. This chain's CDR3 is CASRPSARDAKWGTQYF. For the CDR3, the DNA is TGTGCCAGCAGGCCCTCCGCTCGGGACGCCAAATGGGGGACCCAGTACTTC. The full variable domain, its missing parts supplied by reference TRBV2 and TRBJ2-5, is EPEVTQTPSHQVTQMGQEVILRCVPISNHLYFYWYRQILGQKVEFLVSFYNNEISEKSEIFDDQFSVERPDGSNFTLKIRSTKLEDSAMYFCASRPSARDAKWGTQYFGPGTRLLVL.

The table lists this clonotype with many counts. The genes are TRBV20-1 and TRBJ2-1; D possibly corresponds to TRBD2 (5 bases). This CDR3 comprises 13 residues. Germline values: CDR1 DFQATT, CDR2 SNEGSKA (reference sequence). V was shortened by 1 base and J by 3 bases, with 7 bases between the two germline ends. The CDR3 loop reads CSARVGNYNEQFF. CDR3 bases: TGCAGTGCTAGAGTCGGGAACTACAATGAGCAGTTCTTC.

This clonotype was seen at least ten times. The chain joins TRBV2 to TRBJ2-1; TRBD2 is a possible D gene (6 bases). This CDR3 comprises 13 residues. CDR1 is SNHLY and CDR2 is FYNNEI in the germline V gene. Trimming pared 6 bases from V and 7 bases from J, leaving 13 bases between. The CDR3 DNA sequence: TGTGCCAGCAGCCCGGGAGTGGGTAATGAGCAGTTCTTC. This codes for CASSPGVGNEQFF.

Points on this clonotype: A much larger clone differs by one base, so this may be a read error. The conserved final phenylalanine or tryptophan is absent from the CDR3, which likely points to a read error. The V and J genes are TRBV3-1 and TRBJ2-1; no clear D. The germline gives CDR1 LGHDT, CDR2 YNNKEL (reference sequence). The CDR3 loop spans 13 amino acids. Trimming removed 2 bases at V and 8 bases at J, with 10 bases between. The CDR3 spells CASSQSFGDEQFS. CDR3 DNA: TGTGCCAGCAGCCAAAGTTTTGGCGATGAGCAGTTCTCC.

This clonotype was seen at least ten times. This chain links TRBV20-1 with TRBJ2-3; perhaps TRBD2 as D (6 bases). CDR3 length: 12 residues. V gave up 2 bases and J gave up 6 bases, with 9 bases separating them. Germline values: CDR1 DFQATT, CDR2 SNEGSKA (reference sequence). The CDR3 region has the DNA TGCAGTGCTAGACAGGACTATGATACGCAGTATTTT. It codes for CSARQDYDTQYF.

This clonotype was picked up many times. The chain is built from TRBV5-1 and TRBJ2-1, with TRBD1 matching over 12 bases. V was clipped by 3 bases and J by 8 bases; unmatched bases: 6. CDR1 is SGHRS and CDR2 is YFSETQ in the germline V gene. This CDR3 region has 15 residues. DNA for the CDR3: TGCGCCAGCAGCTATACCGGGACAGGGGGCGATGAGCAGTTCTTC. It encodes CASSYTGTGGDEQFF. Using reference TRBV5-1 and TRBJ2-1 for the parts outside the CDR3, the full variable domain is KAGVTQTPRYLIKTRGQQVTLSCSPISGHRSVSWYQQTPGQGLQFLFEYFSETQRNKGNFPGRFSGRQFSNSRSEMNVSTLELGDSALYLCASSYTGTGGDEQFFGPGTRLTVL.

This clonotype showed up many times. The chain combines TRBV28 with TRBJ2-2; 8 bases match TRBD2. Trimming cost V 6 bases and J 4 bases; bases outside gene matches: 4. This CDR3 is built from 14 residues. The germline V gene encodes CDR1 MDHEN and CDR2 SYDVKM. The CDR3 loop is CASRSGSVTGELFF. The DNA for the CDR3 is TGTGCCAGCAGGAGCGGGAGTGTCACCGGGGAGCTGTTTTTT.

This rearrangement joins TRBV6-1 to TRBJ2-1, with no clear D. Trimming removed 8 bases at V and 7 bases at J, with 15 bases between. The CDR3 length is 13 residues. Germline-derived CDR1 and CDR2 are MNHNS and SASEGT. CDR3 amino acids: CASRSSYYNEQFF. The CDR3 DNA is TGTGCCAGCCGAAGTTCTTACTATAATGAGCAGTTCTTC.

Comments on this clonotype: A read error may explain this, as a much larger clone is one base away. This chain uses TRBV29-1 with TRBJ2-5, with 9 bases lining up with TRBD2. CDR3 length: 16 residues. Germline CDR1 reads SQVTM; CDR2 reads ANQGSEA. Trimming took 4 bases from V and 1 from J; bases not matched to a gene: 10. CDR3 amino acids: CSVVSAGGSRQETQYF. For the CDR3, the DNA is TGCAGCGTTGTTTCTGCGGGAGGGAGTCGCCAAGAGACCCAGTACTTC. The variable domain in full, with the rest retrieved from reference TRBV29-1 and TRBJ2-5, is SAVISQKPSRDICQRGTSLTIQCQVDSQVTMMFWYRQQPGQSLTLIATANQGSEATYESGFVIDKFPISRPNLTFSTLTVSNMSPEDSSIYLCSVVSAGGSRQETQYFGPGTRLLVL.

The chain carries TRBV6-2 or TRBV6-3 and TRBJ1-4; D possibly corresponds to TRBD1 (5 bases). Germline CDR1 MNHEY, CDR2 SVGEGT. This CDR3 region has 14 residues. Trimming shortened V by 6 bases and J by 8 bases, and 16 bases separated the two germline ends. CDR3 sequence (DNA): TGTGCCAGCAGCTGGGGGGGTTTGAGCGAAAAACTGTTTTTT. Its protein is CASSWGGLSEKLFF.

The chain employs TRBV13 and TRBJ2-7, with D possibly matching TRBD1 (5 bases). The V gene lost 6 bases and the J gene lost 3 bases, with 12 bases spanning the gap. Germline V gives CDR1 PRHDT, CDR2 FYEKMQ (reference sequence). The CDR3 has 13 amino acids. In nucleotides, the CDR3 is TGTGCCAGCAGTCACCCAGGGAACTACGAGCAGTACTTC. It translates to CASSHPGNYEQYF.

The rearrangement joins TRBV9 to TRBJ2-3; 8 bases align to TRBD1. Losses at the gene ends were 0 bases for V and 2 bases for J; bases not matched to a gene: 2. Per the germline V gene, CDR1 is SGDLS and CDR2 is YYNGEE. This CDR3 is 15 amino acids long. The CDR3 loop reads CASSVDRGVTDTQYF. The CDR3 region has the DNA TGTGCCAGCAGCGTAGACAGGGGGGTCACAGATACGCAGTATTTT.

The chain links TRBV9 to TRBJ1-3, with 11 nucleotides matching TRBD1. Trimming at V came to 0 bases and at J to 0 bases, leaving 5 bases not matched to a gene. This CDR3 comprises 18 residues. CDR1 SGDLS and CDR2 YYNGEE come from the germline V gene. CDR3 DNA: TGTGCCAGCAGCGTAGCGGGACAGGGGGGAATCTCTGGAAACACCATATATTTT. Amino acid sequence: CASSVAGQGGISGNTIYF.

This clonotype was observed many times. The chain combines TRBV28 with TRBJ2-5, with TRBD2 as a possible D gene (5 bases). V was pared by 2 bases and J by 3 bases, with 19 bases between. This CDR3 spans 17 amino acids. The germline V gene encodes CDR1 MDHEN and CDR2 SYDVKM. The CDR3 sequence: CASSLADRRVEEETQYF. The CDR3 DNA follows: TGTGCCAGCAGTTTAGCCGATAGAAGAGTGGAGGAAGAGACCCAGTACTTC.

The chain employs TRBV28 and TRBJ1-1; D uncertain. From germline, CDR1 is MDHEN and CDR2 SYDVKM. The V gene lost 8 bases and the J gene lost 1 base, with 8 bases spanning the gap. The CDR3 loop spans 12 amino acids. The CDR3 nucleotides read TGTGCCAGCGTCCCCCGGAACACTGAAGCTTTCTTT. It specifies CASVPRNTEAFF.

This clonotype was seen a few times. A single base separates this from a much larger clone, so it may be a read error. The chain is built from TRBV28 and TRBJ2-7; 7 bases align to TRBD2. In germline, CDR1 is MDHEN, CDR2 SYDVKM. The V and J ends lost 3 bases and 3 bases, in that order; junction bases with no gene match: 11. The CDR3 consists of 16 residues. The DNA of the CDR3 is TGTGCCAGCAGTTTTTCTGGCGGGAGAAGTAGCTACGAGCAGTACTTC. It is translated as CASSFSGGRSSYEQYF.